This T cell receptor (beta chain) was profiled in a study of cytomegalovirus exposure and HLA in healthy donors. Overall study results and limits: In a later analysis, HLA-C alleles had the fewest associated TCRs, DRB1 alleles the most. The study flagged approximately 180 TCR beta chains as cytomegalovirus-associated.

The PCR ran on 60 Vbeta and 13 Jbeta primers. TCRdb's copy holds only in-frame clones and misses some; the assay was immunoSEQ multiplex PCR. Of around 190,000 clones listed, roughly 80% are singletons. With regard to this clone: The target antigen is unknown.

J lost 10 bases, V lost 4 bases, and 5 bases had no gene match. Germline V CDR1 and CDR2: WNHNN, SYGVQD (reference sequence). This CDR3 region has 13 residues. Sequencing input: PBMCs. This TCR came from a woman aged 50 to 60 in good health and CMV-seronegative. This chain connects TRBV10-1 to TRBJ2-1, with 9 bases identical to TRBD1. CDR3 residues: CASSGHDRGEQFF. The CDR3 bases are TGCGCCAGCAGTGGGCATGACAGGGGGGAGCAGTTCTTC.